This TCR beta chain was recovered during a study of T-cell memory formation after mild COVID-19. As for the study in general: Largely donor-specific sequence clusters came from two donors.

TCRdb re-analysed the 5' RACE reads in MiXCR, keeping a single row per CDR3 protein. The sample records about 350,000 distinct CDR3 sequences, around an eighth being singletons. This clonotype was seen more than once but under ten times. V dropped 5 bases and J dropped 0 bases, with 13 bases sitting between them. The length of the CDR3 is 14 residues. From germline, CDR1 is SQVTM and CDR2 ANQGSEA. The V and J genes are TRBV29-1 and TRBJ1-1, with D uncertain. The specimen was PBMCs or a T cell subset sorted from them (not recorded which). This clonotype was sampled from a man aged 18 to 35 who had mild COVID-19 (a few samples of this study predate the infection). Cell type and time point are not known. The CDR3 DNA follows: TGCAGCGTTCATTCGCCAAATATGAACACTGAAGCTTTCTTT. Its protein product is CSVHSPNMNTEAFF.